This T cell receptor beta chain was captured in a study of T cell responses to AZD1222 COVID-19 vaccine. Overall study findings and caveats: No repertoire was sampled before or during the peak T cell response, only after it. At study baseline, merely roughly 6 AZD1222 recipients were seropositive. Among the donors, most were white British and more were female, and clonal diversity was possibly underestimated.

This clone has only one observation. As yet, its antigen is unknown. Timing groups of about 4 and about 12 weeks for second doses were pooled. TCRdb's copy holds only in-frame clones and misses some; the assay was immunoSEQ multiplex PCR. The profile covers over 150,000 clones, with 85% to 95% appearing a single time and more than 1.5% taken by the ten largest. The sequence came from an adult who received the AZD1222 COVID-19 vaccine. The starting material was peripheral blood, obtained 28 days after the second AZD1222 dose.

The CDR3 is CSARAGGEQYF. Here the CDR3 DNA reads TGCAGTGCTAGAGCAGGCGGAGAGCAGTACTTC. This chain links TRBV20-1 with TRBJ2-7; no clear D. Germline V gene data show CDR1 as DFQATT and CDR2 as SNEGSKA (reference sequence). V gave up 1 base and J gave up 7 bases, with 8 bases separating them. The CDR3 has 11 residues.